The clone carrying this T cell receptor (beta chain) was found a few times. Its antigen is undetermined. These data come from a study of T-cell memory formation after mild COVID-19. Study as a whole: Largely, TCR clusters stayed within a single donor. Study-level points and caveats: Mainly in CM and EM were contracting CD4+ clones; CD8+ were in EMRA. Later expanders leaned toward CD4+, whereas clones contracting from day 15 to 85 were balanced CD4/CD8.

One entry per CDR3 protein, called by TCRdb with MiXCR from the 5' RACE reads. The sample contains 300,000 to 400,000 distinct CDR3 sequences, approximately 12% of which appear only once. Germline CDR1 reads SGHTA; CDR2 reads FQGNSA. The length of the CDR3 is 15 residues. Trimming removed 1 base at V and 0 bases at J, with 7 bases between. The genes are TRBV7-2 and TRBJ2-1; D call uncertain. The sample was PBMCs or a T cell subset sorted from them (not recorded which). The sequence derives from a man younger than 35 who had mild COVID-19 (a few samples of this study predate the infection). Cell type and time point are not known. The CDR3 DNA is TGTGCCAGCAGCTTAGACCCGGGCTCCTACAATGAGCAGTTCTTC. It translates to CASSLDPGSYNEQFF.